These 26 T cell receptor beta chains came from one sample sequenced in a study of beta chain features in type 1 diabetes listed by TCRdb under 2018. The method was the immunoSEQ multiplex PCR assay. The entire amount of isolated RNA was reverse transcribed using the High Capacity cDNA Reverse Transcription Kit, so the sequenced TCRB transcripts were expressed ones. Drawn from immuneACCESS, this table holds only the in-frame rearrangements with V and J called that TCRdb kept. Clones are partly lost; checked studies trace under half to an unresolved V gene and leave the rest unexplained. A total of about 5,700 clones appear in this sample, about 69% of them only once. The ten biggest clones cover over 2% of the sample. Sequencing was carried out using Tregs from blood. In the paper's terms, the cell subset or site label means: regulatory CD4+ T cells. These receptor sequences come from a man aged 18 to 30 in good health.

This sequence joins TRBV9 and TRBJ2-5; no firm D call. Per the germline V gene, CDR1 is SGDLS and CDR2 is YYNGEE. This CDR3 has 14 amino acids. V gave up 1 base and J gave up 5 bases, with 12 bases separating them. CDR3 DNA: TGTGCCAGCAGCGTATATGGAGTCGCGGAGACCCAGTACTTC. Protein sequence: CASSVYGVAETQYF. The entire variable domain, with the rest obtained from reference TRBV9 and TRBJ2-5, is as follows: DSGVTQTPKHLITATGQRVTLRCSPRSGDLSVYWYQQSLDQGLQFLIQYYNGEERAKGNILERFSAQQFPDLHSELNLSSLELGDSALYFCASSVYGVAETQYFGPGTRLLVL.

The V and J genes are TRBV7-2 and TRBJ2-5, with TRBD2 identical over 10 bases. The J call is in doubt because the DNA end fits TRBJ2-7 better. Germline CDR1 reads SGHTA; CDR2 reads FQGNSA. The CDR3 length is 15 residues. CDR3: CASSKPSGGSYEQYF. The CDR3 DNA sequence: TGTGCCAGCAGCAAACCTAGCGGGGGCTCCTACGAGCAGTACTTC.

For the CDR3, the DNA is TGTGCCAGCGCTTCCTATCGAACCAGGGCTCAACGCTCCTACGAGCAGTACTTC. Protein: CASASYRTRAQRSYEQYF. This sequence joins TRBV2 and TRBJ2-7; tentative D call: TRBD1 (5 bases). Trimming left V 8 bases short and J 0 bases short, with 26 bases between. This CDR3 is built from 18 residues. Germline V lookup: CDR1 SNHLY, CDR2 FYNNEI.

The gene calls are TRBV19 and TRBJ1-1, with TRBD1 identical over 7 bases. This CDR3 is 15 amino acids long. The germline CDR1 and CDR2 sequences are LNHDA and SQIVND (reference sequence). V was clipped by 7 bases and J by 6 bases; unmatched bases: 14. CDR3 protein: CASIAGGSSRAEAFF. In DNA, the CDR3 is TGTGCCAGTATTGCAGGGGGATCTTCGCGTGCTGAAGCTTTCTTT.

The CDR3: CSGRDRIGKNIQYF. CDR3 DNA: TGCAGCGGCAGGGACAGGATAGGCAAAAACATTCAGTACTTC. This rearrangement joins TRBV29-1 to TRBJ2-4; 8 nucleotides line up with TRBD1. Per germline, CDR1 SQVTM and CDR2 ANQGSEA. The CDR3 is 14 amino acids. Trimming took 7 bases from V and 3 from J; bases not matched to a gene: 8.

CDR3 in DNA: TGCGCCAGCAGCACCTCCACAGAGCAGTTCTTC. It translates to CASSTSTEQFF. V usage is TRBV5-1 and J usage is TRBJ2-1, with D unresolved. Germline lookup yields CDR1 SGHRS and CDR2 YFSETQ. V was trimmed by 4 bases and J by 10 bases, leaving 9 bases between them. This CDR3 spans 11 amino acids.

The chain is built from TRBV7-2 and TRBJ2-4, with D maybe TRBD2 (5 bases). V was trimmed by 3 bases and J by 0 bases, leaving 18 bases between them. The CDR3 consists of 18 residues. Germline values: CDR1 SGHTA, CDR2 FQGNSA. The CDR3 protein is CASSFGRSGVSAKNIQYF. The CDR3 bases are TGTGCCAGCAGCTTCGGCAGGAGCGGAGTCTCAGCCAAAAACATTCAGTACTTC. Full variable domain (outside the CDR3, taken from reference TRBV7-2 and TRBJ2-4): GAGVSQSPSNKVTEKGKDVELRCDPISGHTALYWYRQSLGQGLEFLIYFQGNSAPDKSGLPSDRFSAERTGGSVSTLTIQRTQQEDSAVYLCASSFGRSGVSAKNIQYFGAGTRLSVL.

The rearrangement links TRBV9 to TRBJ2-1, with 10 bases matching TRBD2. CDR1 is SGDLS and CDR2 is YYNGEE in the germline V gene. The CDR3 sequence is 18 residues long. Germline trimming cut 0 bases from V and 0 bases from J; bases unmatched to any gene: 6. The CDR3 DNA reads TGTGCCAGCAGCGTAGGAAGCGGGGGGGCCCCCTCCTACAATGAGCAGTTCTTC. As protein: CASSVGSGGAPSYNEQFF.

This clone was seen only a few times. V gene TRBV30 combines with J gene TRBJ2-7, with a tentative D call TRBD1 (6 bases). V was trimmed by 4 bases and J by 3 bases, leaving 16 bases between them. Per the germline V gene, CDR1 is GTSNPN and CDR2 is SVGIG (reference sequence). The CDR3 consists of 14 residues. The CDR3: CAWTSLGARYEQYF. CDR3 DNA: TGTGCCTGGACCTCGCTGGGGGCACGCTACGAGCAGTACTTC.

The chain recombines TRBV4-1 with TRBJ1-2, with 7 bases that match TRBD1. The J segment lost 10 bases and the V segment lost 0 bases, leaving 5 bases of the junction unmatched. From germline, CDR1 is MGHRA and CDR2 YSYEKL. The CDR3 is 13 amino acids. The CDR3 here is CASSQERDRSYTF. The CDR3 bases are TGCGCCAGCAGCCAAGAACGGGACAGATCCTACACCTTC.

The CDR3: CASSLTVSGANVLTF. The DNA for the CDR3 is TGTGCCAGCAGCTTGACAGTCTCTGGGGCCAACGTCCTGACTTTC. The gene calls are TRBV5-4 and TRBJ2-6; no reliable D call. Germline V gene data show CDR1 as SGHNT and CDR2 as YYREEE (reference sequence). V was clipped by 1 base and J by 0 bases, with 5 bases between them. The CDR3 length is 15 residues.

This clone was detected only a few times. The chain links TRBV30 to TRBJ2-7; 8 bases line up with TRBD1. J lost 3 bases, V lost 4 bases, and 8 bases had no gene match. CDR1 and CDR2 (germline): GTSNPN, SVGIG (reference sequence). The CDR3 is made up of 14 amino acids. For the CDR3, the DNA is TGTGCCTGGACTTTAGGACAGGGTGGCTACGAGCAGTACTTC. Its protein product is CAWTLGQGGYEQYF.

The chain couples TRBV7-2 to TRBJ2-6; D gene unclear. The V gene lost 5 bases and the J gene lost 0 bases, with 11 bases spanning the gap. The CDR3 spans 16 residues. The V gene's germline CDR1 is SGHTA and CDR2 FQGNSA. The CDR3 protein is CASSPPPGSGANVLTF. The CDR3 region has the DNA TGTGCCAGCAGCCCACCCCCGGGCTCTGGGGCCAACGTCCTGACTTTC.

This chain joins TRBV11-2 and TRBJ2-7; weak D call: TRBD2 (6 bases). The V gene's germline CDR1 is SGHAT and CDR2 FQNNGV. The V gene lost 2 bases and the J gene lost 3 bases, with 20 bases spanning the gap. This CDR3 is 17 amino acids long. Written as DNA, the CDR3 is TGTGCCAGCAGCTTAAGGGTAGTTGAGGCGGGGTACTACGAGCAGTACTTC. Amino acid sequence: CASSLRVVEAGYYEQYF. The entire variable domain, with the rest obtained from reference TRBV11-2 and TRBJ2-7, is as follows: EAGVAQSPRYKIIEKRQSVAFWCNPISGHATLYWYQQILGQGPKLLIQFQNNGVVDDSQLPKDRFSAERLKGVDSTLKIQPAKLEDSAVYLCASSLRVVEAGYYEQYFGPGTRLTVT.

The rearrangement uses TRBV18 and TRBJ2-5; TRBD1 is a possible D gene (6 bases). The DNA matches TRBJ2-7 better at its end, which makes the J call doubtful. Per germline, CDR1 KGHSH and CDR2 LQKENI. The CDR3 is made up of 14 amino acids. This CDR3 reads CASSPYQGNYEQYF. The DNA of the CDR3 is TGTGCCAGCTCACCGTATCAGGGGAACTACGAGCAGTACTTC.

The V gene is TRBV30, the J gene TRBJ2-7, with 8 bases matching TRBD1. This CDR3 has 15 amino acids. V trimming: 4 bases; J trimming: 2 bases; junction bases outside the gene matches: 10. The V gene's germline CDR1 is GTSNPN and CDR2 SVGIG (reference sequence). The DNA of the CDR3 is TGTGCCTGGAAAATTGCGGGACAGGTTACCTACGAGCAGTACTTC. Its protein product is CAWKIAGQVTYEQYF.

This clone was seen a handful of times. The genes are TRBV4-3 and TRBJ1-1; D call uncertain. Germline lookup yields CDR1 LGHNA and CDR2 YSLEER. CDR3 length: 13 residues. V was pared by 3 bases and J by 1 base, with 6 bases between. Here the CDR3 reads CASSQRGNTEAFF. The CDR3 DNA sequence: TGCGCCAGCAGCCAGCGCGGGAACACTGAAGCTTTCTTT.

This chain joins TRBV7-3 and TRBJ1-2; TRBD1 matches 9 bases. CDR3 length: 15 amino acids. Trimming cost V 1 base and J 6 bases; bases outside gene matches: 6. Germline CDR1 reads SGHTA; CDR2 reads FQGTGA. The CDR3 DNA reads as TGTGCCAGCAGCTTAAGGGGGGACAGGGTGGATGGCTACACCTTC. Protein sequence: CASSLRGDRVDGYTF.

The rearrangement joins TRBV27 to TRBJ1-6, with D possibly matching TRBD1 (6 bases). CDR3 size: 16 residues. In germline, CDR1 is MNHEY, CDR2 SMNVEV (reference sequence). V lost 2 bases and J 6 bases, leaving 14 bases between the germline ends. The CDR3 reads CASSLVRGASNSPLHF. DNA for the CDR3: TGTGCCAGCAGTTTAGTACGGGGGGCGAGTAATTCACCCCTCCACTTT.

V usage is TRBV5-5 and J usage is TRBJ1-2, with D uncertain. Germline lookup yields CDR1 SGHKS and CDR2 YYEKEE (reference sequence). The CDR3 has 13 residues. V lost 0 bases, J lost 6 bases, and 9 bases lay in between. CDR3 region: CASSLDRGDGYTF. In nucleotides, the CDR3 is TGTGCCAGCAGCTTGGATCGCGGAGATGGCTACACCTTC.

The chain recombines TRBV5-1 with TRBJ2-3; D is perhaps TRBD1 (6 bases). Trimming cost V 4 bases and J 2 bases, with 14 bases left between them. CDR3 length equals 15 residues. Germline-derived CDR1 and CDR2 are SGHRS and YFSETQ. The CDR3 DNA follows: TGCGCCAGCAGCCGGACAGATGATACCACAGATACGCAGTATTTT. This codes for CASSRTDDTTDTQYF.

The chain combines TRBV9 with TRBJ2-2; 7 bases line up with TRBD2. Per germline, CDR1 SGDLS and CDR2 YYNGEE. The CDR3 runs 16 residues. After removal of 4 bases from V and 5 bases from J, the junction contained 11 bases not matched to a gene. The CDR3 coding sequence is TGTGCCAGCAGCCCCCGGGTAGCGGGTAGAACCGGGGAGCTGTTTTTT. The encoded protein is CASSPRVAGRTGELFF.

The V and J genes are TRBV30 and TRBJ2-5; possible D gene TRBD2, 5 bases. The tail of the sequence fits TRBJ2-7 better, so the J call may be wrong. Germline lookup yields CDR1 GTSNPN and CDR2 SVGIG (reference sequence). The CDR3 extends over 15 amino acids. The CDR3 coding sequence is TGTGCCTGGAGTACCGGAACGGGGAGCTCCTACGAGCAGTACTTC. The encoded protein is CAWSTGTGSSYEQYF.

The chain is built from TRBV7-2 and TRBJ1-6; the D is unclear. With 5 bases removed from V and 0 bases from J, the gap between germline ends came to 11 bases. CDR3 length: 16 residues. Germline values: CDR1 SGHTA, CDR2 FQGNSA. CDR3 region: CASSHFYSSYNSPLHF. CDR3 sequence (DNA): TGTGCCAGCAGCCACTTCTATAGCTCCTATAATTCACCCCTCCACTTT.

The chain employs TRBV11-2 and TRBJ2-1; 15 bases map to TRBD2. The CDR3 covers 16 residues. From germline, CDR1 is SGHAT and CDR2 FQNNGV. The J segment lost 5 bases and the V segment lost 5 bases, leaving 4 bases of the junction unmatched. CDR3 in DNA: TGTGCCAGCAGCACGGGACTAGCGGGGGGTAACAATGAGCAGTTCTTC. Its translation: CASSTGLAGGNNEQFF. The whole variable domain, filled in from reference TRBV11-2 and TRBJ2-1, reads EAGVAQSPRYKIIEKRQSVAFWCNPISGHATLYWYQQILGQGPKLLIQFQNNGVVDDSQLPKDRFSAERLKGVDSTLKIQPAKLEDSAVYLCASSTGLAGGNNEQFFGPGTRLTVL.

The chain uses TRBV11-2 and TRBJ2-5, with D perhaps matching TRBD1 (6 bases). The CDR3 is 16 amino acids. Germline-derived CDR1 and CDR2 are SGHAT and FQNNGV. Trimming cost V 5 bases and J 1 base, with 17 bases left between them. The CDR3 nucleotides read TGTGCCAGCAGCCCAGGGACATATCGAACCCAAGAGACCCAGTACTTC. Its translation is CASSPGTYRTQETQYF.